Below, 7 T cell receptor beta chains from the same sample are listed, as sequenced in a study of cytomegalovirus exposure and HLA in healthy donors. Vbeta (60) and Jbeta (13) primers were used in the PCR. Libraries were prepared by immunoSEQ multiplex PCR; TCRdb keeps only in-frame clonotypes and omits some of them. The data show 95,000 to 150,000 clones, around 80% seen once. Sequencing was performed on PBMCs. The receptors originated from a middle-aged woman in good health and CMV-seropositive.

This clone has a handful of counts. The chain recombines TRBV10-3 with TRBJ2-7; 11 positions match TRBD2. The V and J ends lost 9 bases and 4 bases, in that order; junction bases with no gene match: 5. The CDR3 is 13 amino acids. Germline V gene data show CDR1 as ENHRY and CDR2 as SYGVKD. The CDR3 sequence: CAMTSGIGYEQYF. The CDR3 coding sequence is TGTGCCATGACTAGCGGGATTGGATACGAGCAGTACTTC.

The chain combines TRBV6-4 with TRBJ1-2; D uncertain. CDR3 length: 13 amino acids. Germline CDR1 is MRHNA and CDR2 is SNTAGT. V was shortened by 2 bases and J by 4 bases, with 8 bases between the two germline ends. CDR3 sequence: CASSDRRVYGYTF. The CDR3, as DNA: TGTGCCAGCAGTGACCGGAGGGTCTATGGCTACACCTTC.

This chain uses TRBV19 with TRBJ1-2, with D possibly being TRBD1 (6 bases). The V end was cut by 0 bases, the J end by 0 bases, with 26 bases between. Germline assignment: CDR1 LNHDA and CDR2 SQIVND (reference sequence). This CDR3 has 21 residues. CDR3 in DNA: TGTGCCAGTAGTATAGACCACTACCCAAACGCTGGGGGCGATCCTAACTATGGCTACACCTTC. Translating gives CASSIDHYPNAGGDPNYGYTF.

CDR3 sequence reads: CAWSVQQETQYF. Written as DNA, the CDR3 is TGTGCCTGGAGTGTACAACAAGAGACCCAGTACTTC. The chain couples TRBV30 to TRBJ2-5; D is uncertain. This CDR3 contains 12 residues. The germline V gene encodes CDR1 GTSNPN and CDR2 SVGIG (reference sequence). Trimming stripped 0 bases from V and 2 bases from J, with 4 bases between.

CDR3 DNA sequence: TGTGCCAGTAGTATAGAGAGAGGCACAGATACGCAGTATTTT. Translating gives CASSIERGTDTQYF. This rearrangement joins TRBV19 to TRBJ2-3; D is unclear. There are 14 residues in the CDR3. The germline V and J ends were trimmed by 0 bases and 1 base, with 5 bases remaining between them. Per germline, CDR1 LNHDA and CDR2 SQIVND (reference sequence). The whole variable domain, remainder taken from reference TRBV19 and TRBJ2-3, is DGGITQSPKYLFRKEGQNVTLSCEQNLNHDAMYWYRQDPGQGLRLIYYSQIVNDFQKGDIAEGYSVSREKKESFPLTVTSAQKNPTAFYLCASSIERGTDTQYFGPGTRLTVL.

J is TRBJ2-1 and V is TRBV6-1; possibly TRBD1 for D (5 bases). Trimming left V 6 bases short and J 7 bases short, with 10 bases between. Per germline, CDR1 MNHNS and CDR2 SASEGT. This CDR3 is built from 12 residues. CDR3 bases: TGTGCCAGCAGCCTTACAGGAAATGAGCAGTTCTTC. Amino acid sequence: CASSLTGNEQFF.

With regard to this clone: Germline and junction disagree at one end, which may indicate a read error. The chain combines TRBV5-4 with TRBJ1-6, with D maybe TRBD1 (6 bases). The germline CDR1 and CDR2 sequences are SGHNT and YYREEE (reference sequence). The CDR3 contains 15 residues. The CDR3 DNA reads as TGTGCCAGCAGCTTGAGGGGACAACTTAATTCACTCCTCCACTTT. Its protein is CASSLRGQLNSLLHF.